Listed below are T cell receptor beta chains from one sample, sequenced in a study of blood T cell repertoires in COVID-19. Produced via immunoSEQ multiplex PCR; TCRdb's table is partial and in-frame only. The sample yields about 130,000 clones, about 88% seen once. Sequenced material: peripheral blood. These receptors came from a man between 50 and 59 years old with active COVID-19. The CDR3 runs from the conserved cysteine through the conserved F or W. A D gene is named only where the DNA matches it firmly. Expanded clones get a size class; other rows say once, few or many, or leave the size out.

clone size	J gene	D gene	V gene	CDR3 protein	CDR3 DNA
-	TRBJ1-1	-	TRBV5-4	CASSLGMNTEAFF	TGTGCCAGCAGCTTGGGTATGAACACTGAAGCTTTCTTT
-	TRBJ2-5	TRBD2	TRBV6-5	CASSSSGRPATQYF	TGTGCCAGCAGTAGTAGCGGGAGACCAGCGACCCAGTACTTC
-	TRBJ1-1	-	TRBV5-8	CASSLGAPGTEAFF	TGTGCCAGCAGCTTAGGGGCGCCGGGTACTGAAGCTTTCTTT
-	TRBJ2-3	TRBD1	TRBV18	CASSPRQGWGTDTQYF	TGTGCCAGCTCACCAAGACAGGGCTGGGGCACAGATACGCAGTATTTT
-	TRBJ2-5	TRBD1	TRBV7-9	CASSERGLEETQYF	TGTGCCAGCAGCGAGAGGGGGCTCGAAGAGACCCAGTACTTC
-	TRBJ2-1	TRBD2	TRBV12-5	CASGSGTSGINEQFF	TGTGCTAGTGGTTCAGGGACTAGCGGGATTAATGAGCAGTTCTTC
-	TRBJ1-6	TRBD1	TRBV7-3	CASSLVGQGARSPLHF	TGTGCCAGCAGCTTAGTCGGGCAGGGGGCTAGATCACCCCTCCACTTT
-	TRBJ2-5	-	TRBV9	CASSFAPEETQYF	TGTGCCAGCAGCTTCGCTCCTGAGGAGACCCAGTACTTC
few	TRBJ2-2	-	TRBV5-1	CASSLGQTNTGELFF	TGCGCCAGCAGCTTGGGACAGACGAACACCGGGGAGCTGTTTTTT
-	TRBJ1-4	-	TRBV6-6	CASRSTDRTNEKLFF	TGTGCCAGCAGATCCACTGACAGAACTAATGAAAAACTGTTTTTT
-	TRBJ1-4	TRBD1	TRBV18	CASSSDRGFEKLFF	TGTGCCAGCTCATCGGACAGGGGATTTGAAAAACTGTTTTTT
-	TRBJ2-1	-	TRBV5-4	CASSKLNNEQFF	TGTGCCAGCAGTAAACTGAACAATGAGCAGTTCTTC
-	TRBJ1-5	-	TRBV2	CASSLGPDGYSNQPQHF	TGTGCCAGCAGTCTAGGTCCCGACGGTTATAGCAATCAGCCCCAGCATTTT
-	TRBJ1-1	-	TRBV5-1	CASSLVVTENTEAFF	TGCGCCAGCAGCCTGGTGGTTACAGAGAACACTGAAGCTTTCTTT
-	TRBJ2-3	-	TRBV6-1	CASSEIKDTQYF	TGTGCCAGCAGTGAAATCAAAGATACGCAGTATTTT
-	TRBJ2-1	-	TRBV6-2/TRBV6-3	CASSFQEQGGGQFF	TGTGCCAGCAGTTTCCAAGAACAGGGTGGGGGGCAGTTCTTC
-	TRBJ2-2	TRBD2	TRBV4-1	CASSPGLAAGELFF	TGCGCCAGCAGCCCAGGACTAGCCGCCGGGGAGCTGTTTTTT
-	TRBJ2-1	-	TRBV9	CASSVARFLLQFF	TGTGCCAGCAGCGTAGCGCGGTTTCTTCTCCAGTTCTTC
-	TRBJ2-3	TRBD2	TRBV4-2	CASSQQFSSGRPTDTQYF	TGTGCCAGCAGCCAACAGTTCTCTAGCGGGAGACCCACAGATACGCAGTATTTT
-	TRBJ2-1	TRBD2	TRBV7-8	CASSHPASGGLIYNEQFF	TGTGCCAGCAGCCACCCGGCTAGCGGGGGGTTGATTTACAATGAGCAGTTCTTC
-	TRBJ2-2	TRBD1	TRBV29-1	CSVMDRGSNTGELFF	TGCAGCGTTATGGACAGGGGCTCGAACACCGGGGAGCTGTTTTTT
-	TRBJ1-5	-	TRBV10-3	CAIAADSNQPQHF	TGTGCCATCGCAGCGGACAGCAATCAGCCCCAGCATTTT
-	TRBJ2-2	TRBD1	TRBV7-9	CASSSPGGRGTGELFF	TGTGCCAGCAGCTCCCCAGGGGGTCGTGGAACCGGGGAGCTGTTTTTT
-	TRBJ1-2	-	TRBV7-3	CASSATPGGGYTF	TGTGCCAGCAGCGCAACCCCGGGGGGTGGCTACACCTTC
once	TRBJ2-7	-	TRBV6-5	CASSYSPANYEQYF	TGTGCCAGCAGTTACTCGCCAGCGAACTACGAGCAGTACTTC
-	TRBJ2-2	TRBD1	TRBV9	CASSVDRGPEELFF	TGTGCCAGCAGCGTAGACAGGGGCCCGGAGGAGCTGTTTTTT
-	TRBJ2-3	-	TRBV9	CASSATTGTGSDTQYF	TGTGCCAGCAGCGCAACTACCGGGACTGGGTCCGATACGCAGTATTTT
few	TRBJ1-2	TRBD1	TRBV7-2	CASSSITGGDYGYTF	TGTGCCAGCAGCTCGATCACAGGGGGGGACTATGGCTACACCTTC
-	TRBJ2-1	TRBD2	TRBV27	CASSSASGGANEQFF	TGTGCCAGCAGTTCTGCGAGCGGGGGGGCCAATGAGCAGTTCTTC
-	TRBJ2-2	TRBD1	TRBV6-5	CASRGDRHTGELFF	TGTGCCAGCAGGGGGGACAGACACACCGGGGAGCTGTTTTTT
-	TRBJ2-3	TRBD1	TRBV15	CATSRGATQGRPADTQYF	TGTGCCACCAGCAGAGGGGCCACACAGGGGCGTCCCGCAGATACGCAGTATTTT
-	TRBJ1-2	TRBD1	TRBV19	CASRAQGILGYGYTF	TGTGCCAGTCGAGCACAGGGGATTTTGGGCTATGGCTACACCTTC
-	TRBJ1-1	-	TRBV3-1/TRBV3-2	CASSQGGNTEAFF	TGTGCCAGCAGCCAGGGGGGGAACACTGAAGCTTTCTTT
-	TRBJ2-2	-	TRBV19	CASSPRALQTGELFF	TGTGCCAGTAGTCCCAGGGCCCTTCAAACCGGGGAGCTGTTTTTT
-	TRBJ2-3	-	TRBV6-2/TRBV6-3	CASSYSTGAYTQYF	TGTGCCAGCAGTTACTCTACAGGAGCTTATACGCAGTATTTT
-	TRBJ2-5	TRBD1	TRBV5-1	CASQTGQFQETQYF	TGCGCCAGTCAGACAGGGCAATTCCAAGAGACCCAGTACTTC
-	TRBJ2-5	TRBD1	TRBV24-1	CATSDSGQGAGETQYF	TGTGCCACCAGTGATTCGGGACAGGGGGCTGGAGAGACCCAGTACTTC
-	TRBJ2-5	TRBD2	TRBV11-3	CASSLGAGGGETQYF	TGTGCCAGCAGCTTAGGAGCGGGAGGAGGGGAGACCCAGTACTTC
-	TRBJ2-2	-	TRBV7-9	CASSSPQWLAGELFF	TGTGCCAGCAGCTCCCCGCAGTGGTTGGCCGGGGAGCTGTTTTTT
-	TRBJ2-7	TRBD1	TRBV6-5	CASRGTGGSYEQYF	TGTGCCAGCAGGGGGACAGGGGGCTCTTACGAGCAGTACTTC
-	TRBJ2-5	TRBD1	TRBV7-2	CASSLGGQEETQYF	TGTGCCAGCAGCTTAGGGGGACAGGAAGAGACCCAGTACTTC